Listed below are T cell receptor beta chains from one sample, sequenced in a study of human CD4 T cells and Enterobacteriaceae. Only in-frame clones appear in the TCRdb table, and some are missing; sequencing was by immunoSEQ multiplex PCR. The sample yields around 26,000 clones, about four fifths seen once. Source material: memory CD4+ T cells from blood. These receptors were collected from a human donor in good health. Both conserved end residues are part of each CDR3. The order of the fields is D gene, clone size, J gene, V gene, CDR3 DNA, CDR3 protein. D genes are given only for firm matches. Some rows have no size entry. The others give once, few or many, or a class for an expanded clone.

D: -; size: -; J: TRBJ2-7; V: TRBV5-4; DNA: TGTGCCAGCAGCCCGGGTGTGGGAATCTCCTACGAGCAGTACTTC; CDR3: CASSPGVGISYEQYF
D: -; size: -; J: TRBJ2-7; V: TRBV7-9; DNA: TGTGCCAGCAGCCCTTGGGGGTCTAGTGGAATAAACGAGCAGTACTTC; CDR3: CASSPWGSSGINEQYF
D: -; size: -; J: TRBJ1-5; V: TRBV2; DNA: TGTGCCAGCAAGGTGGGCAGTAGCAATCAGCCCCAGCATTTT; CDR3: CASKVGSSNQPQHF
D: -; size: -; J: TRBJ2-3; V: TRBV29-1; DNA: TGCAGCGCCACAGGGGAGGCAGGGGCGACAGATACGCAGTATTTT; CDR3: CSATGEAGATDTQYF
D: TRBD2; size: -; J: TRBJ2-3; V: TRBV11-2; DNA: TGTGCCAGCAGCTTAGACCACGGGACTAGCGGGGGTTGGACAGATACGCAGTATTTT; CDR3: CASSLDHGTSGGWTDTQYF
D: -; size: -; J: TRBJ2-5; V: TRBV7-6; DNA: TGTGCCAGCAGCTTAGCGCTAGGGGAGACCCAGTACTTC; CDR3: CASSLALGETQYF
D: -; size: -; J: TRBJ2-7; V: TRBV5-4; DNA: TGTGCCAGCAGCTTGGGTGCAGAGAGCTCCTACGAGCAGTACTTC; CDR3: CASSLGAESSYEQYF
D: -; size: -; J: TRBJ2-7; V: TRBV11-3; DNA: TGTGCCAGCAGCGATCGCGGGGCCCAGCTCTACGAGCAGTACTTC; CDR3: CASSDRGAQLYEQYF
D: TRBD1; size: -; J: TRBJ2-2; V: TRBV7-2; DNA: TGTGCCAGCAGCTTCCACAGGGGCACCGGGGAGCTGTTTTTT; CDR3: CASSFHRGTGELFF
D: -; size: -; J: TRBJ2-1; V: TRBV7-2; DNA: TGTGCCAGCAGCTTAGGTCGCGATTACAATGAGCAGTTCTTC; CDR3: CASSLGRDYNEQFF
D: TRBD2; size: -; J: TRBJ2-7; V: TRBV7-2; DNA: TGTGCCAGCAGCCCGGCGGGGGGGACCTACGAGCAGTACTTC; CDR3: CASSPAGGTYEQYF
D: -; size: few; J: TRBJ1-2; V: TRBV30; DNA: TGTGCCTGGAGATTGGCAGGGGAAAACTATGGCTACACCTTC; CDR3: CAWRLAGENYGYTF
D: -; size: -; J: TRBJ2-7; V: TRBV5-1; DNA: TGCGCCAGCAGCTACATGGACAGCGAGCAGTACTTC; CDR3: CASSYMDSEQYF
D: -; size: -; J: TRBJ2-5; V: TRBV9; DNA: TGTGCCAGCAGCGTACCCTCCGGAGGGGTAGAGACCCAGTACTTC; CDR3: CASSVPSGGVETQYF
D: -; size: -; J: TRBJ1-3; V: TRBV19; DNA: TGTGCCAGTGGCGTGAGCCTCGGGAGGACTCTCTCTGGAAACACCATATATTTT; CDR3: CASGVSLGRTLSGNTIYF
D: TRBD1; size: -; J: TRBJ2-1; V: TRBV27; DNA: TGTGCCAGCAGTTTAGACCCCCCCCGGACAGGATTCTCCTACAATGAGCAGTTCTTC; CDR3: CASSLDPPRTGFSYNEQFF
D: TRBD1; size: -; J: TRBJ2-2; V: TRBV5-5; DNA: TGTGCCAGCAGCTTGTTGTCAGGGGGCGGAACCGGGGAGCTGTTTTTT; CDR3: CASSLLSGGGTGELFF
D: -; size: -; J: TRBJ2-1; V: TRBV19; DNA: TGTGCCAGTAGCCAACGACGAACGGGGCGCAATGAGCAGTTCTTC; CDR3: CASSQRRTGRNEQFF
D: -; size: once; J: TRBJ1-2; V: TRBV5-1; DNA: TGCGCCAGCAGCTTTGCTGGGGAGGGCTACACCTTC; CDR3: CASSFAGEGYTF
D: -; size: -; J: TRBJ2-7; V: TRBV30; DNA: TGTGCCTGGAGTGTCGGCGGGGTCAACTCCTACGAGCAGTACTTC; CDR3: CAWSVGGVNSYEQYF
D: TRBD1; size: -; J: TRBJ2-1; V: TRBV27; DNA: TGTGCCAGCAGGACACAGGGGATCTCCTACAATGAGCAGTTCTTC; CDR3: CASRTQGISYNEQFF
D: -; size: -; J: TRBJ1-2; V: TRBV20-1; DNA: TGCAGTGCTAAGGGGTTCGAAGGTGAGACCTTC; CDR3: CSAKGFEGETF
D: -; size: -; J: TRBJ2-3; V: TRBV27; DNA: TGTGCCAGCAGTTTAACTGGCTGGAGCAGGAGTGCAGATACGCAGTATTTT; CDR3: CASSLTGWSRSADTQYF
D: TRBD2; size: -; J: TRBJ2-4; V: TRBV28; DNA: TGTGCCAGCAGTCCGCGGACTAGCGGGAGGCCGCTAGCCAAAAACATTCAGTACTTC; CDR3: CASSPRTSGRPLAKNIQYF
D: TRBD1; size: -; J: TRBJ2-1; V: TRBV7-8; DNA: TGTGCCAGCAGCCCCGACAGGGATGAGCAGTTCTTC; CDR3: CASSPDRDEQFF
D: -; size: -; J: TRBJ1-2; V: TRBV6-6; DNA: TGTGCCAGCAGATACCCCGGTACCTATGGCTACACCTTC; CDR3: CASRYPGTYGYTF
D: -; size: -; J: TRBJ1-2; V: TRBV27; DNA: TGTGCCAGCAGCCGCGGGGGTGTAAATGGGTATGGCTACACCTTC; CDR3: CASSRGGVNGYGYTF
D: TRBD1; size: -; J: TRBJ1-1; V: TRBV30; DNA: TGTGCCTGGAGTCACCTGGACAGGGTGAACACTGAAGCTTTCTTT; CDR3: CAWSHLDRVNTEAFF
D: -; size: once; J: TRBJ2-5; V: TRBV27; DNA: TGTGCCAGCAGTTTATTAGGTGAAGAGACCCAGTACTTC; CDR3: CASSLLGEETQYF
D: -; size: -; J: TRBJ1-1; V: TRBV19; DNA: TGTGCCAGTAGTAAACTGCAGGGTTCGGGGAACACTGAAGCTTTCTTT; CDR3: CASSKLQGSGNTEAFF
D: -; size: once; J: TRBJ2-7; V: TRBV21-1; DNA: TGTGCCAGCAGCAAGAGGGGCGACACCTACGAGCAGTACTTC; CDR3: CASSKRGDTYEQYF
D: -; size: -; J: TRBJ1-4; V: TRBV6-4; DNA: TGTGCCAGCAGAGCCTCCCGGGGAAAACTGTTTTTT; CDR3: CASRASRGKLFF
D: TRBD1; size: -; J: TRBJ1-1; V: TRBV11-2; DNA: TGTGCCAGCAGCATTGCCGGGACAGGGAAGACTGAAGCTTTCTTT; CDR3: CASSIAGTGKTEAFF
D: TRBD1; size: -; J: TRBJ1-4; V: TRBV5-1; DNA: TGCGCCAGCAGCCCAGACAGGGCGAATGAAAAACTGTTTTTT; CDR3: CASSPDRANEKLFF
D: TRBD2; size: -; J: TRBJ2-7; V: TRBV7-6; DNA: TGTGCCAGCAGCTTAGATTCTAGCGGCATTAAAAGCTCCTACGAGCAGTACTTC; CDR3: CASSLDSSGIKSSYEQYF
D: -; size: -; J: TRBJ1-4; V: TRBV18; DNA: TGTGCCAGCTCACCGAGGTCCTCCGGAGATGAAAAACTGTTTTTT; CDR3: CASSPRSSGDEKLFF
D: TRBD1; size: once; J: TRBJ2-7; V: TRBV2; DNA: TGTGCCAGCAGTGCCGACAGGGCGTCTCCCTACGAGCAGTACTTC; CDR3: CASSADRASPYEQYF
D: -; size: once; J: TRBJ2-5; V: TRBV2; DNA: TGTGCCAGCAGTCGGGGTGTCGGGGGCCGGGAGACCCAGTACTTC; CDR3: CASSRGVGGRETQYF
D: -; size: -; J: TRBJ1-4; V: TRBV5-6; DNA: TGTGCCAGCAGCTTGCGTCCAGTCGGGCTGGGGAAACTGTTTTTT; CDR3: CASSLRPVGLGKLFF
D: -; size: -; J: TRBJ2-5; V: TRBV2; DNA: TGTGCCAGCAGTCCAGGGGATGGGGGAGAGACCCAGTACTTC; CDR3: CASSPGDGGETQYF
D: -; size: -; J: TRBJ1-5; V: TRBV19; DNA: TGTGCCAGTAGGGAGGGGTCGGCGCGTAATCAGCCCCAGCATTTT; CDR3: CASREGSARNQPQHF
D: TRBD2; size: -; J: TRBJ2-1; V: TRBV5-1; DNA: TGCGCCAGCAGCTTATTTAGCGGGAAGGATCCGTTCTTC; CDR3: CASSLFSGKDPFF
D: TRBD1; size: -; J: TRBJ1-1; V: TRBV4-1; DNA: TGCGCCAGCAGGTTAGACAGGGGTACTGAAGCTTTCTTT; CDR3: CASRLDRGTEAFF
D: TRBD2; size: -; J: TRBJ2-1; V: TRBV5-1; DNA: TGCGCCAGCAGGTCCGACAGCCGGACTAGCGCCACCTACAATGAGCAGTTCTTC; CDR3: CASRSDSRTSATYNEQFF
D: TRBD2; size: -; J: TRBJ2-3; V: TRBV4-2; DNA: TGTGCCAGCAGCCAAGGCGTTTCCGGGACTATCTCAGATACGCAGTATTTT; CDR3: CASSQGVSGTISDTQYF
D: -; size: -; J: TRBJ2-1; V: TRBV5-1; DNA: TGCGCCAGCAGCTTCGGTAATGAGCAGTTCTTC; CDR3: CASSFGNEQFF
D: TRBD2; size: once; J: TRBJ2-7; V: TRBV5-1; DNA: TGCGCCAGCAGCTTGGTTAGCGGGGAGTACGAGCAGTACTTC; CDR3: CASSLVSGEYEQYF
D: TRBD1; size: -; J: TRBJ1-2; V: TRBV6-5; DNA: TGTGCCAGCAGTTACCGGGACAGACTTAACTATGGCTACACCTTC; CDR3: CASSYRDRLNYGYTF
D: -; size: -; J: TRBJ2-1; V: TRBV2; DNA: TGTGCCAGCAAACCCTTTGGGACCACCTACAATGAGCAGTTCTTC; CDR3: CASKPFGTTYNEQFF
D: -; size: -; J: TRBJ2-1; V: TRBV29-1; DNA: TGCAGCTTCGGAGGGGTTGGAACCGACAATGAGCAGTTCTTC; CDR3: CSFGGVGTDNEQFF